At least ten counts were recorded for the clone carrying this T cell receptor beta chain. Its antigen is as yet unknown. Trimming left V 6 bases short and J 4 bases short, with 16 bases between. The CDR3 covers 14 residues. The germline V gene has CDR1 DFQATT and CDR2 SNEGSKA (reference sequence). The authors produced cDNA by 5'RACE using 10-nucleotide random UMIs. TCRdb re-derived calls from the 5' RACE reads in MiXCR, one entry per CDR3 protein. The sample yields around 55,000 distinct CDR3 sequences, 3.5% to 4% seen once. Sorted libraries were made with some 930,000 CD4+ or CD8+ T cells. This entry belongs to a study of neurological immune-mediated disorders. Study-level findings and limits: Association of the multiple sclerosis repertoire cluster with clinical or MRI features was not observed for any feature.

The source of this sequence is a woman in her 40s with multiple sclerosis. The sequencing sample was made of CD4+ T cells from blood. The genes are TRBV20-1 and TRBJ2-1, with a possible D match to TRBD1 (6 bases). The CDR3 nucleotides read TGCAGTGCCCCGGAGACAGGCACATACAATGAGCAGTTCTTC. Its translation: CSAPETGTYNEQFF.